The 17 T cell receptor beta chains in this list originate from one sample, sequenced in a study of blood T cells in healthy people across ages. With a J-beta primer mix and a sample-barcoded 5' primer, a second PCR ran roughly 6 to 12 cycles. MiXCR, run by TCRdb on the 5' RACE reads, gives a single entry per CDR3 protein. The table records about 1.8 million distinct CDR3 sequences, 49% of them present only once. Sample: blood. The receptors here all came from a middle-aged woman in good health.

This clonotype has only a few counts. The chain is built from TRBV2 and TRBJ2-1; 8 bases are a match to TRBD2. J was trimmed by 6 bases and V by 3 bases; bases with no gene match: 13. The CDR3 covers 17 residues. Germline V CDR1 and CDR2: SNHLY, FYNNEI. CDR3 residues: CASSEVAGGASVNEQFF. CDR3 DNA: TGTGCCAGCAGTGAGGTGGCGGGGGGCGCATCGGTCAATGAGCAGTTCTTC. Combining the CDR3 with reference TRBV2 and TRBJ2-1 gives the whole variable domain EPEVTQTPSHQVTQMGQEVILRCVPISNHLYFYWYRQILGQKVEFLVSFYNNEISEKSEIFDDQFSVERPDGSNFTLKIRSTKLEDSAMYFCASSEVAGGASVNEQFFGPGTRLTVL.

In regard to this clonotype: The junction departs from germline at one end; a sequencing error may be responsible. CDR3 amino acids: CVSSADPLATNTQYF. CDR3 nucleotide sequence: TGTGTCAGCAGTGCCGACCCGCTGGCGACCAATACGCAGTATTTT. The chain uses TRBV14 and TRBJ2-3, with D unclear. Germline CDR1 reads SGHDN; CDR2 reads FVKESK. This CDR3 region has 15 residues.

This chain joins TRBV27 and TRBJ2-7; 8 nucleotides match TRBD1. Near its end, the DNA agrees better with TRBJ2-5, so the J call may be wrong. Germline values: CDR1 MNHEY, CDR2 SMNVEV (reference sequence). CDR3 length equals 15 residues. CDR3 sequence: CASSRGQGGWETQYF. Here the CDR3 DNA reads TGTGCCAGCAGTAGAGGACAGGGTGGGTGGGAGACCCAGTACTTC.

The rearrangement uses TRBV7-2 and TRBJ1-2; 7 bases fit TRBD1. Trimming removed 3 bases from V and 4 bases from J; junction bases left unmatched: 8. This CDR3 comprises 15 residues. CDR1 SGHTA and CDR2 FQGNSA come from the germline V gene. The CDR3 DNA sequence: TGTGCCAGCAGCTTCGACCCCGGGACAGCCTATGGCTACACCTTC. Translation gives CASSFDPGTAYGYTF.

This chain joins TRBV7-2 and TRBJ2-1; perhaps D is TRBD1 or TRBD2 (6 bases each). Germline lookup yields CDR1 SGHTA and CDR2 FQGNSA. This CDR3 is built from 14 residues. Between the trimmed V and J ends, which lost 8 bases and 8 bases, there was a span of 19 bases. CDR3 nucleotide sequence: TGTGCCAGCCGCGGGACGGGGGCAGGGGATGAGCAGTTCTTC. This gives the protein CASRGTGAGDEQFF. The full variable domain, completed using reference TRBV7-2 and TRBJ2-1, is GAGVSQSPSNKVTEKGKDVELRCDPISGHTALYWYRQSLGQGLEFLIYFQGNSAPDKSGLPSDRFSAERTGGSVSTLTIQRTQQEDSAVYLCASRGTGAGDEQFFGPGTRLTVL.

This clonotype was picked up one time. J is TRBJ2-2 and V is TRBV4-3; D ambiguous. The germline gives CDR1 LGHNA, CDR2 YSLEER. V lost 1 base and J lost 6, with 15 bases in between. This CDR3 is 16 amino acids long. CDR3 nucleotides: TGCGCCAGCAGCCAAGTTGGCCGGGTTTCGGCCGGGGAGCTGTTTTTT. Translated, it gives CASSQVGRVSAGELFF.

This chain joins TRBV16 and TRBJ1-5, with D maybe TRBD1 (5 bases). Looked up from germline, CDR1 is KGHSY and CDR2 is FQNENV. The CDR3 is 16 residues long. V lost 2 bases and J lost 3, with 14 bases in between. The CDR3 is CASSQRLDSLNQPQHF. The CDR3 bases are TGTGCCAGCAGCCAAAGGTTAGACAGCCTCAATCAGCCCCAGCATTTT.

The rearrangement uses TRBV4-3 and TRBJ1-6, with D possibly TRBD1 on 6 matching bases. Between the trimmed V and J ends, which lost 0 bases and 10 bases, there was a span of 10 bases. The CDR3 runs 14 residues. The germline V gene has CDR1 LGHNA and CDR2 YSLEER. CDR3 DNA: TGCGCCAGCAGCCAAGACAGGGGAATCTCACCCCTCCACTTT. Its translation is CASSQDRGISPLHF.

The V and J genes are TRBV6-1 and TRBJ1-2; D possibly corresponds to TRBD1 (5 bases). Germline loops: CDR1 MNHNS, CDR2 SASEGT. This CDR3 has 13 amino acids. Trimming shortened V by 2 bases and J by 5 bases, and 9 bases separated the two germline ends. CDR3 loop: CASSENGGYGYTF. CDR3 sequence (DNA): TGTGCCAGCAGTGAAAATGGGGGGTATGGCTACACCTTC.

The J gene is TRBJ1-2, the V gene TRBV7-2, with 9 bases lining up with TRBD1. The germline gives CDR1 SGHTA, CDR2 FQGNSA. V trimming: 0 bases; J trimming: 2 bases; junction bases outside the gene matches: 10. CDR3 length: 18 residues. The CDR3 DNA reads as TGTGCCAGCAGCTTAGCCCGTGGGGGACAGGGCCTCAACTATGGCTACACCTTC. This sequence encodes CASSLARGGQGLNYGYTF.

J is TRBJ1-2 and V is TRBV6-5; TRBD1 matches 7 bases. The trim removed 2 bases at V and 3 bases at J, leaving 6 bases unmatched. The length of the CDR3 is 15 residues. CDR1 is MNHEY and CDR2 is SVGAGI in the germline V gene. CDR3 residues: CASSYTTGNHYGYTF. For the CDR3, the DNA is TGTGCCAGCAGTTACACGACAGGGAACCACTATGGCTACACCTTC.

This clonotype showed up just a few times. The rearrangement uses TRBV2 and TRBJ2-5; 9 bases match TRBD1. V dropped 10 bases and J dropped 11; count of bases not matched to a gene: 14. This CDR3 region has 13 residues. CDR1 is SNHLY, CDR2 FYNNEI, per germline. The CDR3 is CATSRDRAREQYF. In DNA form, the CDR3 reads TGTGCCACCTCAAGGGACAGGGCGAGAGAGCAGTACTTC.

The chain recombines TRBV7-3 with TRBJ2-1, with a weak D call TRBD2 (6 bases). The J call is in doubt because the DNA end fits TRBJ2-7 better. Per germline, CDR1 SGHTA and CDR2 FQGTGA. The CDR3 runs 18 residues. The CDR3 loop reads CASSLIGREGGAYNEQYF. In DNA form, the CDR3 reads TGTGCCAGCAGCTTGATCGGCCGGGAAGGAGGGGCTTACAATGAGCAGTACTTC.

This clonotype was recorded many times. The chain combines TRBV13 with TRBJ2-5; D ambiguous. V gave up 5 bases and J gave up 0 bases, with 4 bases separating them. The CDR3 runs 12 residues. The germline gives CDR1 PRHDT, CDR2 FYEKMQ (reference sequence). The CDR3 region is CASSGDQETQYF. Here the CDR3 DNA reads TGTGCCAGCAGCGGGGACCAAGAGACCCAGTACTTC.

CDR3 in amino acids: CASSFWDGTPGGDTQYF. CDR3 DNA: TGTGCCAGCAGTTTTTGGGATGGGACTCCAGGGGGAGATACGCAGTATTTT. The chain combines TRBV27 with TRBJ2-3, with a weak D call TRBD1 (7 bases). V dropped 3 bases and J dropped 5 bases, with 21 bases sitting between them. There are 17 residues in the CDR3. The germline gives CDR1 MNHEY, CDR2 SMNVEV (reference sequence).

The chain recombines TRBV7-2 with TRBJ1-2; perhaps TRBD1 as D (6 bases). Germline V gene data show CDR1 as SGHTA and CDR2 as FQGNSA. CDR3 size: 15 residues. The V end lost 4 bases, the J end lost 5 bases, and 17 bases lay between the germline ends. In nucleotides, the CDR3 is TGTGCCAGCAGCTCGCCTCGTGGCAGGGGATATGGCTACACCTTC. Its translation: CASSSPRGRGYGYTF.

The V and J genes are TRBV20-1 and TRBJ1-5; no clear D. CDR1 DFQATT and CDR2 SNEGSKA come from the germline V gene (reference sequence). Trimming shortened V by 3 bases and J by 0 bases, and 6 bases separated the two germline ends. CDR3 length: 13 residues. CDR3 DNA: TGCAGTGCTAGTAGTAATAGCAATCAGCCCCAGCATTTT. This sequence encodes CSASSNSNQPQHF.